These T cell receptor beta chains were read from a single sample in a study of cytomegalovirus exposure and HLA in healthy donors. TCRdb keeps only in-frame clones here, not all; method: immunoSEQ multiplex PCR. The top ten clones hold under 4.5% of a sample with about 140,000 clones, roughly 76% of them seen once. Sample: PBMCs. All receptors come from a man younger than 30 in good health and CMV-seronegative. Each CDR3 is given with its conserved first and last residue. The D gene is left open where the match is weak. Size is omitted from some rows. Given values are once, few, many or a class for expanded clones.

V gene	clone size	J gene	D gene	CDR3 DNA	CDR3 protein
TRBV6-1	once	TRBJ2-7	.	TGTGCCAGCAGTGACCTCAGGGGGAAGGGGACTAGCGAGCAGTACTTC	CASSDLRGKGTSEQYF
TRBV7-2	.	TRBJ2-7	TRBD2	TGTGCCAGCAGCTTCCCGGGAGGGTACGAGCAGTACTTC	CASSFPGGYEQYF
TRBV11-2	.	TRBJ2-2	.	TGTGCCAGCAGCCCAGGATTTAACACCGGGGAGCTGTTTTTT	CASSPGFNTGELFF
TRBV19	.	TRBJ1-1	.	TGTGCCAGTAGAGGTGCGGCGGGTGTAGCTTTCTTT	CASRGAAGVAFF
TRBV27	.	TRBJ2-5	TRBD2	TGTGCCAGCAGTTATCTAGCGGGAGCGGAGACCCAGTACTTC	CASSYLAGAETQYF
TRBV6-6	.	TRBJ1-3	.	TGTGCCAGCAGTTACACATTGGACAGTGGAAACACCATATATTTT	CASSYTLDSGNTIYF
TRBV14	.	TRBJ1-2	.	TGTGCCAGCAGCCAAAGAACCGAGAACTATGGCTACACCTTC	CASSQRTENYGYTF
TRBV27	once	TRBJ2-2	.	TGTGCCACAGCAGGCCCCTTGGGGGCGGACGGGGAGCTGTTTTTT	CATAGPLGADGELFF
TRBV5-4	.	TRBJ2-7	.	TGTGCCAGCAGCTTGGACAGGCGAACCTACGAGCAGTACTTC	CASSLDRRTYEQYF
TRBV5-5	.	TRBJ1-2	.	TGTGCCAGCAGCTTGTTCCCAGGGGACTATGGCTACACCTTC	CASSLFPGDYGYTF
TRBV19	.	TRBJ2-4	.	TGTGCCAGTAGTATCAGCAGGGATACTAAAAACATTCAGTACTTC	CASSISRDTKNIQYF
TRBV7-2	.	TRBJ2-7	.	TGTGCCAGCAGCCCGGGGTTGGCACGTACCTACGAGCAGTACTTC	CASSPGLARTYEQYF
TRBV6-1	few	TRBJ2-7	TRBD2	TGTGCCAGCAGTGTTGCGGGAGCGTCCCAGTACTTC	CASSVAGASQYF
TRBV30	once	TRBJ1-2	TRBD1	TGTGCCTGGAACCCGGGACAGAGCTACTACTATGGCTACACCTTC	CAWNPGQSYYYGYTF
TRBV6-1	once	TRBJ1-5	TRBD1	TGTGCCAGCACCAGGACAGGGGCTCGGTCTAAGCATTTT	CASTRTGARSKHF
TRBV10-3	.	TRBJ2-7	.	TGTGCCATCAGTGAGTCGAAGGAGGCCCAGTACTTC	CAISESKEAQYF
TRBV30	.	TRBJ2-7	TRBD1	TGTGCCTGGAGGACAGGGGGAGGCGAGCAGTACTTC	CAWRTGGGEQYF
TRBV19	.	TRBJ1-6	.	TGTGCCAGTAGTACCACGGGCCGGGGGGCGAATAATTCACCCCTCCACTTT	CASSTTGRGANNSPLHF
TRBV29-1	.	TRBJ1-2	.	TGCAGCGTTGTAGAGTCCTACTATGGCTACACCTTC	CSVVESYYGYTF
TRBV25-1	.	TRBJ1-2	.	TGTGCCAGCACCTGGGGAGGAAACTATGGCTACACCTTC	CASTWGGNYGYTF
TRBV30	.	TRBJ1-2	.	TGTGCCTGGAGTGTACTTACGCTAGCCACCAACTATGGCTACACCTTC	CAWSVLTLATNYGYTF
TRBV18	.	TRBJ2-2	TRBD2	TGTGCCAGCTCACGAAATAGCGGGAGTAGCCCCCGGGAGCTGTTTTTT	CASSRNSGSSPRELFF
TRBV30	.	TRBJ2-7	.	TGTGCCTGGAGTGTAATGCAGGACTACGAGCAGTACTTC	CAWSVMQDYEQYF
TRBV19	.	TRBJ2-2	.	TGTGCCAGTAGTATAGATCGGACGAGGAGGCGCACCGGGGAGCTGTTTTTT	CASSIDRTRRRTGELFF
TRBV9	.	TRBJ2-1	.	TGTGCCAGCAGCGTAGACGATAAACTTAATGAGCAGTTCTTC	CASSVDDKLNEQFF
TRBV18	.	TRBJ1-5	.	TGTGCCAGCTCACGGGCAGGGGCCCAGCCCCAGCATTTT	CASSRAGAQPQHF
TRBV30	.	TRBJ1-6	.	TGTGCCTGGAGTGTAAGGAGAGGCAGAGCGAGCTCCTATAATTCACCCCTCCACTTT	CAWSVRRGRASSYNSPLHF
TRBV5-1	few	TRBJ2-3	TRBD1	TGCGCCAGCAGTGGGACAGGGAGTATAGATACGCAGTATTTT	CASSGTGSIDTQYF
TRBV2	few	TRBJ1-6	TRBD1	TGTGCCAGCAGAGGCGGGACAGGGGAGAATTCACCCCTCCACTTT	CASRGGTGENSPLHF
TRBV5-6	.	TRBJ1-5	.	TGTGCCAGCAGCCGGTCGGGGGAAGGGCAGCCCCAGCATTTT	CASSRSGEGQPQHF
TRBV10-3	.	TRBJ1-1	TRBD1	TGTGCCATCAGTGGAGACAGGGGACCTGAAGCTTTCTTT	CAISGDRGPEAFF
TRBV9	.	TRBJ2-7	.	TGTGCCAGCAGCGTAGGGACTGTTACCTACGAGCAGTACTTC	CASSVGTVTYEQYF
TRBV2	.	TRBJ1-6	.	TGTGCCAGCAAGGGGACTGGTAATTCACCCCTCCACTTT	CASKGTGNSPLHF
TRBV5-4	few	TRBJ1-4	.	TGTGCCAGCAGCTGGTCGAATGAGGGAAATGAAAAACTGTTTTTT	CASSWSNEGNEKLFF
TRBV4-1	.	TRBJ2-7	TRBD1	TGCGCCAGCAGCCGCCACCTTGGGACAGACGCCTACGAGCAGTACTTC	CASSRHLGTDAYEQYF
TRBV19	.	TRBJ2-1	TRBD2	TGTGCCAGTACAAGTAGCGGGAGTGGGTTCGATGAGCAGTTCTTC	CASTSSGSGFDEQFF
TRBV27	.	TRBJ1-1	TRBD1	TGTGCCAGCAGGCGCCCCACAGGGGCCGCTTTCTTT	CASRRPTGAAFF
TRBV7-2	.	TRBJ2-1	.	TGTGCCAGCAGCTGGTCGGGCTACAATGAGCAGTTCTTC	CASSWSGYNEQFF
TRBV6-6	.	TRBJ1-2	.	TGTGCCAGCAGCCAGGGGTTCAACTATGGCTACACCTTC	CASSQGFNYGYTF
TRBV2	.	TRBJ1-4	TRBD1	TGTGCCAGCGGAAATCCAGGGACAGCTAATGAAAAACTGTTTTTT	CASGNPGTANEKLFF
TRBV7-7	.	TRBJ2-7	.	TGTGCCAGCAGCTTAGGGGCGGAGGAGGAGCAGTACTTC	CASSLGAEEEQYF
TRBV19	once	TRBJ2-3	.	TGTGCCAGTAGTTCTGCTAGCTCAGATACGCAGTATTTT	CASSSASSDTQYF
TRBV5-6	.	TRBJ2-5	.	TGTGCCAGCAGTAGGAGGGGCCCCCAAGAGACCCAGTACTTC	CASSRRGPQETQYF
TRBV5-1	.	TRBJ1-1	TRBD1	TGCGCCAGCAGCTTTTCGACAGGGAGCACTGAAGCTTTCTTT	CASSFSTGSTEAFF
TRBV28	few	TRBJ2-7	.	TGTGCCAGCAGTTTTCCCCCGCGGGACGGTGCCTACGAGCAGTACTTC	CASSFPPRDGAYEQYF
TRBV28	.	TRBJ2-7	.	TGTGCCAGCAGTTTCGGGACTCCCATCGAGCAGTACTTC	CASSFGTPIEQYF
TRBV7-3	.	TRBJ2-2	TRBD2	TGTGCCAGCAGCTTACACGGGAGGGCGGTCACCGGGGAGCTGTTTTTT	CASSLHGRAVTGELFF
TRBV29-1	.	TRBJ2-5	TRBD1	TGCAGCGTTGATCGGACAGGAGAGACCCAGTACTTC	CSVDRTGETQYF
TRBV11-3	few	TRBJ2-2	TRBD2	TGTGCCAGCAGCTTAGAAGGGGGACTAGCGGGACGAGGCGGGGAGCTGTTTTTT	CASSLEGGLAGRGGELFF
TRBV5-1	.	TRBJ1-3	.	TGCGCCAGCAGCTCGGGGGGTTCGGGAAACACCATATATTTT	CASSSGGSGNTIYF
TRBV6-5	once	TRBJ2-5	.	TGTGCCAGCAGTTCCGGGACTCAAGAGGCCCAGTACTTC	CASSSGTQEAQYF
TRBV4-2	.	TRBJ2-1	TRBD2	TGTGCCAGCAGCCGGGGACTAGCGGGGGACCCCACTTACAATGAGCAGTTCTTC	CASSRGLAGDPTYNEQFF
TRBV4-2	.	TRBJ2-7	TRBD1	TGTGCCAGCAGCCATGGGACAGCCTACGAGCAGTACTTC	CASSHGTAYEQYF
TRBV7-3	.	TRBJ1-1	.	TGTGCCAGCAGCTTAATTGGCGGGAACACTGAAGCTTTCTTT	CASSLIGGNTEAFF
TRBV6-5	.	TRBJ2-2	TRBD2	TGTGCCAGCAGTGGACTAGCGGGGAACACCGGGGAGCTGTTTTTT	CASSGLAGNTGELFF
TRBV11-2	.	TRBJ2-7	.	TGTGCCAGCAGCTCCAACTTGGTCTCCTACGAGCAGTACTTC	CASSSNLVSYEQYF
TRBV28	.	TRBJ2-7	TRBD2	TGTGCCAGCAGTTCCGGCCCTAGCGGGAGTAAGGGAGACGAGCAGTACTTC	CASSSGPSGSKGDEQYF
TRBV7-6	.	TRBJ2-7	TRBD2	TGTGCCAGCAGCGAAACCGGGACTACCGTATACGAGCAGTACTTC	CASSETGTTVYEQYF
TRBV9	.	TRBJ2-1	TRBD2	TGTGCCAGCAGCGTAGTAGCGGGGGCAAACAATGAGCAGTTCTTC	CASSVVAGANNEQFF
TRBV5-6	.	TRBJ2-7	.	TGTGCCAGCAGCCTTAAACAGGTCCGGGCAGGGGAGCAGTACTTC	CASSLKQVRAGEQYF